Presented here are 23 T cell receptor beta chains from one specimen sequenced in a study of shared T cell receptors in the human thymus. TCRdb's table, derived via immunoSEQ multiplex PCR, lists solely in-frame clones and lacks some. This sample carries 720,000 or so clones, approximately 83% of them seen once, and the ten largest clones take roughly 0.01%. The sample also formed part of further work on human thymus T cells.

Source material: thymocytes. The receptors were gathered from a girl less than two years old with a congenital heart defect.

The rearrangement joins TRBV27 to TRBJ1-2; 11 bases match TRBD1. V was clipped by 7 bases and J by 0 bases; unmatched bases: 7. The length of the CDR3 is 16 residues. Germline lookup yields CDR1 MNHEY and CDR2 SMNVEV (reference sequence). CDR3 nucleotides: TGTGCCAGCACTGGGACAGGGGGACAAGCTAACTATGGCTACACCTTC. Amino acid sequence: CASTGTGGQANYGYTF.

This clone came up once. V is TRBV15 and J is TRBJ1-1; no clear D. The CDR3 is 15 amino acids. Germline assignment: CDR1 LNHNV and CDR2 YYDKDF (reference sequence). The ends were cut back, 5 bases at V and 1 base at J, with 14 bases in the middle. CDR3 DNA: TGTGCCACCAGCCGTTGTTCAACACGGAACACTGAAGCTTTCTTT. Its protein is CATSRCSTRNTEAFF.

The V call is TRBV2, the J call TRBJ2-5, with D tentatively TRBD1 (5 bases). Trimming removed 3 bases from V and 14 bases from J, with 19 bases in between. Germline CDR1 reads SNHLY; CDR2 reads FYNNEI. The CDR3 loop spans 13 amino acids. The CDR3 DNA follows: TGTGCCAGCAGTGACCCCTCCAGGGTTGAAAGCTACTTC. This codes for CASSDPSRVESYF.

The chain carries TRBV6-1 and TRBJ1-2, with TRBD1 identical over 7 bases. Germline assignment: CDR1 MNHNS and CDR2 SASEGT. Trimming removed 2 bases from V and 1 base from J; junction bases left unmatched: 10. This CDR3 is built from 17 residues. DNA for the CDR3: TGTGCCAGCAGTGAATATCCCCGGCGGGACAGTAACTATGGCTACACCTTC. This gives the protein CASSEYPRRDSNYGYTF.

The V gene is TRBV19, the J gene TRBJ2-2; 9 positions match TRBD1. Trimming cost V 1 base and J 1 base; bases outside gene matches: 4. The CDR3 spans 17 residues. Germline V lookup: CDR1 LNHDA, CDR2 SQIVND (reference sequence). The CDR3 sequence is CASSIGQGGWNTGELFF. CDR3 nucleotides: TGTGCCAGTAGTATAGGACAGGGGGGTTGGAACACCGGGGAGCTGTTTTTT.

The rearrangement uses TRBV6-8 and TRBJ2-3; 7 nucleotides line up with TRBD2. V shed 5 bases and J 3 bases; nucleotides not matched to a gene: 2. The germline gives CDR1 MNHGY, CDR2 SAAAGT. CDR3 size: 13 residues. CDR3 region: CASSPGGTDTQYF. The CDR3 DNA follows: TGTGCCAGCAGTCCGGGGGGAACAGATACGCAGTATTTT.

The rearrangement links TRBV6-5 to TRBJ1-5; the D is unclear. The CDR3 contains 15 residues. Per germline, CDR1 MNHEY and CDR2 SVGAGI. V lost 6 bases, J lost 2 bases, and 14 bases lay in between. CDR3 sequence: CASSYQHGGNQPQHF. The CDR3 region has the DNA TGTGCCAGCAGCTACCAACACGGGGGCAATCAGCCCCAGCATTTT.

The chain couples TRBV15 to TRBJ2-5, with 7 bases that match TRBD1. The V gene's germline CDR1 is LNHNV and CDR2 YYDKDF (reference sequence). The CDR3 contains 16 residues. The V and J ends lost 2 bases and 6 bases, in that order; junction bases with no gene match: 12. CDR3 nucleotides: TGTGCCACCAGCAGAAATGGACAGGTGCCGGGAAAGACCCAGTACTTC. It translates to CATSRNGQVPGKTQYF.

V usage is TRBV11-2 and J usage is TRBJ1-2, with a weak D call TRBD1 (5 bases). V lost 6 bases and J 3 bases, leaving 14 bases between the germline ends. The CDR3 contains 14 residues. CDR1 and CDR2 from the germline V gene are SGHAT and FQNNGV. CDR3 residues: CASRGPGFHYGYTF. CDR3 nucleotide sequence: TGTGCCAGCAGGGGGCCAGGGTTCCACTATGGCTACACCTTC. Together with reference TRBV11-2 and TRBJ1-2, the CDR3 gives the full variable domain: EAGVAQSPRYKIIEKRQSVAFWCNPISGHATLYWYQQILGQGPKLLIQFQNNGVVDDSQLPKDRFSAERLKGVDSTLKIQPAKLEDSAVYLCASRGPGFHYGYTFGSGTRLTVV.

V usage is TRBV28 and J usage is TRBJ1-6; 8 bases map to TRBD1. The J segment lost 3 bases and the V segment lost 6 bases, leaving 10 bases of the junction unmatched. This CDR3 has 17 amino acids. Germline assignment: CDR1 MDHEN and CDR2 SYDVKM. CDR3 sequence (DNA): TGTGCCAGCAGCCGACAGGGGTTCCGCCGCTATAATTCACCCCTCCACTTT. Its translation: CASSRQGFRRYNSPLHF.

CDR3 in DNA: TGTGCCAGCAGCCTGGAAGGGAGGAACACTGAAGCTTTCTTT. This gives the protein CASSLEGRNTEAFF. J is TRBJ1-1 and V is TRBV7-8; no firm D call. The germline gives CDR1 SGHVS, CDR2 FQNEAQ. The CDR3 is 14 residues long. V gave up 5 bases and J gave up 1 base, with 11 bases separating them.

The CDR3 nucleotides are TGTGCCAGCAGCTTGTGGATACGGGGGCAGCCCCAGCATTTT. This translates into CASSLWIRGQPQHF. The chain carries TRBV5-6 and TRBJ1-5, with TRBD1 as a possible D gene (5 bases). This CDR3 region has 14 residues. Per the germline V gene, CDR1 is SGHDT and CDR2 is YYEEEE. Trimming stripped 1 base from V and 7 bases from J, with 12 bases between. The entire variable domain, with the rest obtained from reference TRBV5-6 and TRBJ1-5, is as follows: DAGVTQSPTHLIKTRGQQVTLRCSPKSGHDTVSWYQQALGQGPQFIFQYYEEEERQRGNFPDRFSGHQFPNYSSELNVNALLLGDSALYLCASSLWIRGQPQHFGDGTRLSIL.

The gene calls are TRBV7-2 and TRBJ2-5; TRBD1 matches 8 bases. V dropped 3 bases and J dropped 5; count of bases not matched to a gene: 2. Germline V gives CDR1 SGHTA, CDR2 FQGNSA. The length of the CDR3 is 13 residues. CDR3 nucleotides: TGTGCCAGCAGCTTCTACAGGGGGGAGACCCAGTACTTC. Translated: CASSFYRGETQYF.

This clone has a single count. Here the CDR3 DNA reads TGTGCCACCGAGGGGACCAAACGGGACATTGGCAATCAGCCCCAGCATTTT. This translates into CATEGTKRDIGNQPQHF. The rearrangement uses TRBV19 and TRBJ1-5, with TRBD1 as a possible D gene (6 bases). V was trimmed by 10 bases and J by 2 bases, leaving 24 bases between them. The CDR3 runs 17 residues. Per germline, CDR1 LNHDA and CDR2 SQIVND (reference sequence).

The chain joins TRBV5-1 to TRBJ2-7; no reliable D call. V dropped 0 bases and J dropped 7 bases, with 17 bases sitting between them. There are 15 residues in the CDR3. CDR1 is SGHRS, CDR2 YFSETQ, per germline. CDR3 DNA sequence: TGCGCCAGCAGCTTGGAGTCAGGATTGGGTCGTGAGCAGTACTTC. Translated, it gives CASSLESGLGREQYF.

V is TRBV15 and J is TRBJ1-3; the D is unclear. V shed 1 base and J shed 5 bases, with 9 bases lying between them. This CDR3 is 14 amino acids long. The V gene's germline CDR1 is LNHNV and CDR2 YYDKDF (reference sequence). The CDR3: CATSRVGTRNTIYF. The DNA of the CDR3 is TGTGCCACCAGCAGAGTTGGAACTAGAAACACCATATATTTT.

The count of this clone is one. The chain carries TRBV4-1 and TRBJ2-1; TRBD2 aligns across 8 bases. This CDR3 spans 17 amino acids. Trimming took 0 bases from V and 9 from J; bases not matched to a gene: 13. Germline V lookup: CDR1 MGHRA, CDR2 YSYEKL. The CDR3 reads CASSQDWPAGAPSEQFF. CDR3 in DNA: TGCGCCAGCAGCCAAGATTGGCCAGCGGGGGCCCCTAGTGAGCAGTTCTTC.

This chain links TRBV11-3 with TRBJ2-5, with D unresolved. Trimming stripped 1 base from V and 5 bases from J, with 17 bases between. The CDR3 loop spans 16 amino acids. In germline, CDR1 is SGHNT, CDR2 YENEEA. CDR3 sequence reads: CASSLGPGPTGETQYF. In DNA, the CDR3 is TGTGCCAGCAGCTTAGGCCCGGGTCCGACCGGGGAGACCCAGTACTTC.

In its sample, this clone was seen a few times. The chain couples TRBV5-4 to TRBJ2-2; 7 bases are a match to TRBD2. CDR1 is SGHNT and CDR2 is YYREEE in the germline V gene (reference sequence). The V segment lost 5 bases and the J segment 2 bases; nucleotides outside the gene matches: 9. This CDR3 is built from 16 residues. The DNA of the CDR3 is TGTGCCAGCAGTCCGGCGGGACTAAGCAACACCGGGGAGCTGTTTTTT. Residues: CASSPAGLSNTGELFF.

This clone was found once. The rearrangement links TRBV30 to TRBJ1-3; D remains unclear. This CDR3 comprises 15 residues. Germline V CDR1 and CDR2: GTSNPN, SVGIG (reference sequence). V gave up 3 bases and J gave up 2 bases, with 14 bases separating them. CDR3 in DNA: TGTGCCTGGAGCCGACCCACGGGTCCTGGAAACACCATATATTTT. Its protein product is CAWSRPTGPGNTIYF. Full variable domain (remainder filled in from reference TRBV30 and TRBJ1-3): SQTIHQWPATLVQPVGSPLSLECTVEGTSNPNLYWYRQAAGRGLQLLFYSVGIGQISSEVPQNLSASRPQDRQFILSSKKLLLSDSGFYLCAWSRPTGPGNTIYFGEGSWLTVV.

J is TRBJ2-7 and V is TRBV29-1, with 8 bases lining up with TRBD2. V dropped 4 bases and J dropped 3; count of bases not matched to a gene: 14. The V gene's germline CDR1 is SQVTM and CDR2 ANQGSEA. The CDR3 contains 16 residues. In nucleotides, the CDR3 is TGCAGCGTTGCCCTTTCCCTAGGCGCGGGGGGCTACGAGCAGTACTTC. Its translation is CSVALSLGAGGYEQYF.

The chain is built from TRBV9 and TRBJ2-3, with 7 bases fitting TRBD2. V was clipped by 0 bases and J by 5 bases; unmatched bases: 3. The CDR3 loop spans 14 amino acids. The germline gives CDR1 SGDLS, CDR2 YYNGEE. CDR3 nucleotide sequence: TGTGCCAGCAGCGTAGGGACTAGACGAGATACGCAGTATTTT. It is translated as CASSVGTRRDTQYF.

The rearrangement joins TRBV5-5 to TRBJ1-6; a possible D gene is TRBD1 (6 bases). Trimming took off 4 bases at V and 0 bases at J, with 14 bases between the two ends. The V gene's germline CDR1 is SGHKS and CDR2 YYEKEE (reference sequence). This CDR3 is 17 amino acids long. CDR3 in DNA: TGTGCCAGCAGCAGTAAGGACAGAAGCTCCTATAATTCACCCCTCCACTTT. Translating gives CASSSKDRSSYNSPLHF.